A selection of T cell receptor beta chains follows, all from one sample in a study of T cell changes during pregnancy in multiple sclerosis. Method: immunoSEQ multiplex PCR; TCRdb's copy keeps in-frame clones and lacks some. The sample includes some 44,000 clones, less than 90% of them seen just once. The sample was CD4+ T cells from peripheral blood mononuclear cells, taken in the second trimester of pregnancy. These TCRs come from a female donor with multiple sclerosis, enrolled in a pregnancy study. The CDR3 runs from the conserved cysteine through the conserved F or W. Each record gives: clone size, D gene, V gene, J gene, CDR3 DNA, CDR3 protein. A D gene is named only where the DNA matches it firmly. Expanded clones get a size class; other rows say once, few or many, or leave the size out.

size: NA; D: NA; V: TRBV5-6; J: TRBJ2-1; DNA: TGTGCCAGCAGCTCTGAGCTGAGCTCCTACAATGAGCAGTTCTTC; CDR3: CASSSELSSYNEQFF
size: NA; D: NA; V: TRBV7-7; J: TRBJ2-5; DNA: TGTGCTAGCAGCCCCATTACGACGACAGGTAGAGAGACCCAGTACTTC; CDR3: CASSPITTTGRETQYF
size: NA; D: TRBD1; V: TRBV7-9; J: TRBJ2-7; DNA: TGTGCCAGCAGCTTCCCAACGACAGGGGGTATCGACGAGCAGTACTTC; CDR3: CASSFPTTGGIDEQYF
size: few; D: TRBD1; V: TRBV29-1; J: TRBJ2-2; DNA: TGCAGCGTTGACACATTCTCGACAGGGCCGGGGACCGGGGAGCTGTTTTTT; CDR3: CSVDTFSTGPGTGELFF
size: NA; D: NA; V: TRBV29-1; J: TRBJ1-1; DNA: TGCAGCGTTGATGATGGGAGGGGTGGTAACACTGAAGCTTTCTTT; CDR3: CSVDDGRGGNTEAFF
size: NA; D: TRBD2; V: TRBV19; J: TRBJ2-2; DNA: TGTGCCTGCCAGGGGGGACTAGCGGGACAAGACACCGGGGAGCTGTTTTTT; CDR3: CACQGGLAGQDTGELFF
size: few; D: NA; V: TRBV15; J: TRBJ2-1; DNA: TGTGCCACCGGCGAAGTGGGGGGTGCGGTGAGGGAGCAGTTCTTC; CDR3: CATGEVGGAVREQFF
size: NA; D: NA; V: TRBV2; J: TRBJ2-3; DNA: TGTGCCAGCAACAGGGCAGATACGCAGTATTTT; CDR3: CASNRADTQYF
size: once; D: TRBD2; V: TRBV7-2; J: TRBJ2-5; DNA: TGTGCCACAGCTATAGCTAGCGGGAGCGGGGAGACCCAGTACTTC; CDR3: CATAIASGSGETQYF
size: NA; D: TRBD1; V: TRBV28; J: TRBJ2-3; DNA: TGTGCCAGCAGTACTCCACAGGGGCAATTCACAGATACGCAGTATTTT; CDR3: CASSTPQGQFTDTQYF
size: NA; D: NA; V: TRBV4-2; J: TRBJ1-2; DNA: TGTGCCAGCAGCCAAGATAAAGGCGGTAACTATGGCTACACCTTC; CDR3: CASSQDKGGNYGYTF
size: few; D: NA; V: TRBV30; J: TRBJ1-1; DNA: TGTGCCTGGAGTGTTTTAAGCCTCATGAACACTGAAGCTTTCTTT; CDR3: CAWSVLSLMNTEAFF
size: NA; D: NA; V: TRBV23-1; J: TRBJ2-7; DNA: TGCGCCAGCAGTAGGTTCGAGGGCGAGAACGAGCAGTACTTC; CDR3: CASSRFEGENEQYF
size: once; D: TRBD1; V: TRBV28; J: TRBJ1-5; DNA: TGTGCCAGCGGCGGACAGGGTCAGCGGCCCCAGCATTTT; CDR3: CASGGQGQRPQHF
size: NA; D: TRBD2; V: TRBV6-1; J: TRBJ2-1; DNA: TGTGCCAGCAGTGAATTTAGTAATCGGGAGGTGTTCTTC; CDR3: CASSEFSNREVFF
size: few; D: NA; V: TRBV20-1; J: TRBJ1-5; DNA: TGCATAGGACAGCGTAATCAGCCCCAGCATTTT; CDR3: CIGQRNQPQHF
size: NA; D: NA; V: TRBV15; J: TRBJ2-2; DNA: TGTGCCACCAGCAGGGACTTCCACGGGGAGCTGTTTTTT; CDR3: CATSRDFHGELFF
size: NA; D: NA; V: TRBV7-2; J: TRBJ1-2; DNA: TGTGCCAGCAGCTTAGCGCTGGCAGTCGATGGCTACACCTTC; CDR3: CASSLALAVDGYTF
size: NA; D: NA; V: TRBV27; J: TRBJ2-1; DNA: TGTGCCAGCAGTTTAGCCGGGTCACCCTACAATGAGCAGTTCTTC; CDR3: CASSLAGSPYNEQFF
size: few; D: TRBD1; V: TRBV6-1; J: TRBJ1-4; DNA: TGTGCCAGCATAGCGGACAGGGGGCGGGAAAAACTGTTTTTT; CDR3: CASIADRGREKLFF
size: NA; D: NA; V: TRBV5-1; J: TRBJ2-3; DNA: TGCGCCAGCAGCCGGGCGGGTGGCACAGATACGCAGTATTTT; CDR3: CASSRAGGTDTQYF